The 16 T cell receptor beta chains given below trace back to one sample, sequenced in a study of CD8+ T cells in alopecia areata. Isolated RNA was reverse transcribed into cDNA used as the sequencing template. The assay was immunoSEQ multiplex PCR, and TCRdb's table has in-frame clones only and misses some. The sample carries 150,000 or so clones, around 64% recorded once. Sample: CD8+ T cells sorted from blood, taken at week 0. These TCRs come from a human donor with alopecia areata.

This clone has a handful of counts. The chain has TRBV30 and TRBJ2-1; D is unclear. In germline, CDR1 is GTSNPN, CDR2 SVGIG (reference sequence). The ends were cut back, 4 bases at V and 4 bases at J, with 8 bases in the middle. The CDR3 is made up of 12 amino acids. In nucleotides, the CDR3 is TGTGCCTGGACACCAATTTACAATGAGCAGTTCTTC. This encodes CAWTPIYNEQFF.

The chain employs TRBV4-1 and TRBJ2-5; D might be TRBD1 (5 bases). V shed 1 base and J shed 2 bases, with 11 bases lying between them. Germline assignment: CDR1 MGHRA and CDR2 YSYEKL. This CDR3 region has 15 residues. The CDR3 here is CASSQVLGVQETQYF. CDR3 bases: TGCGCCAGCAGCCAAGTTTTAGGGGTACAAGAGACCCAGTACTTC.

As DNA, the CDR3 is TGTGCCAGCAGTCTGAGCCCGGGGTCGGGTGGCTACACCTTC. Its translation is CASSLSPGSGGYTF. This chain joins TRBV27 and TRBJ1-2; D remains ambiguous. V lost 5 bases to trimming and J lost 7 bases, with 17 bases between them. Germline values: CDR1 MNHEY, CDR2 SMNVEV (reference sequence). The length of the CDR3 is 14 residues.

The chain couples TRBV4-2 to TRBJ2-7; no reliable D call. CDR1 and CDR2 from the germline V gene are LGHNA and YNFKEQ. Trimming removed 1 base from V and 4 bases from J, with 11 bases in between. This CDR3 has 14 amino acids. CDR3 sequence reads: CASSQVRGVYEQYF. CDR3 nucleotide sequence: TGTGCCAGCAGCCAAGTCCGTGGTGTTTACGAGCAGTACTTC.

The V call is TRBV19, the J call TRBJ1-2; weak D call: TRBD1 (5 bases). The ends were cut back, 5 bases at V and 4 bases at J, with 14 bases in the middle. Germline loops: CDR1 LNHDA, CDR2 SQIVND (reference sequence). This CDR3 comprises 14 residues. CDR3 loop: CASSPGGGAYGYTF. Here the CDR3 DNA reads TGTGCCAGTAGTCCCGGCGGAGGGGCCTATGGCTACACCTTC.

The chain links TRBV30 to TRBJ2-1; 11 bases match TRBD2. The CDR3 consists of 17 residues. V gave up 3 bases and J gave up 0 bases; unmatched junction bases: 7. CDR1 and CDR2 (germline): GTSNPN, SVGIG (reference sequence). CDR3 region: CAWSAPGLAASYNEQFF. The CDR3 DNA reads as TGTGCCTGGAGCGCACCGGGACTAGCGGCCTCCTACAATGAGCAGTTCTTC.

The rearrangement uses TRBV27 and TRBJ2-5; TRBD1 matches 8 bases. Germline V gene lookup returns CDR1 MNHEY and CDR2 SMNVEV (reference sequence). V trimming: 5 bases; J trimming: 5 bases; junction bases outside the gene matches: 10. The length of the CDR3 is 15 residues. CDR3 bases: TGTGCCAGCAGTCCGACGGTGACAGGGGCGGAGACCCAGTACTTC. Its protein product is CASSPTVTGAETQYF.

This clone was counted a few times. The V and J genes are TRBV2 and TRBJ2-5; 14 bases are shared with TRBD2. Germline values: CDR1 SNHLY, CDR2 FYNNEI. This CDR3 is built from 20 residues. V dropped 6 bases and J dropped 1; count of bases not matched to a gene: 16. The CDR3 loop is CASSGRRWTSGGPAQETQYF. In DNA form, the CDR3 reads TGTGCCAGCAGCGGTCGAAGGTGGACTAGCGGGGGGCCCGCCCAAGAGACCCAGTACTTC. Variable domain in full (rest from reference TRBV2 and TRBJ2-5): EPEVTQTPSHQVTQMGQEVILRCVPISNHLYFYWYRQILGQKVEFLVSFYNNEISEKSEIFDDQFSVERPDGSNFTLKIRSTKLEDSAMYFCASSGRRWTSGGPAQETQYFGPGTRLLVL.

The chain is built from TRBV7-9 and TRBJ2-5; 7 bases match TRBD2. This CDR3 contains 15 residues. CDR1 and CDR2 (germline): SEHNR, FQNEAQ (reference sequence). Trimming cost V 1 base and J 5 bases; bases outside gene matches: 7. The CDR3 nucleotides read TGTGCCAGCAGCTTAGATGGTTCTAGCGGTGAGACCCAGTACTTC. As protein: CASSLDGSSGETQYF.

This chain connects TRBV9 to TRBJ2-1; unclear D gene. This CDR3 is built from 15 residues. Germline assignment: CDR1 SGDLS and CDR2 YYNGEE. V lost 0 bases and J lost 0, with 7 bases in between. The CDR3 is CASSVGQDSYNEQFF. The CDR3 bases are TGTGCCAGCAGCGTAGGGCAGGACTCCTACAATGAGCAGTTCTTC.

This sequence joins TRBV9 and TRBJ2-1; D gene unclear. The CDR3 totals 12 residues. Trimming pared 0 bases from V and 7 bases from J, leaving 5 bases between. The germline V gene has CDR1 SGDLS and CDR2 YYNGEE. The CDR3, as DNA: TGTGCCAGCAGCGTAGCTTTGAATGAGCAGTTCTTC. This encodes CASSVALNEQFF. Full variable domain (rest looked up from reference TRBV9 and TRBJ2-1): DSGVTQTPKHLITATGQRVTLRCSPRSGDLSVYWYQQSLDQGLQFLIQYYNGEERAKGNILERFSAQQFPDLHSELNLSSLELGDSALYFCASSVALNEQFFGPGTRLTVL.

This clone was recorded once. The rearrangement uses TRBV7-9 and TRBJ1-1; no clear D. This CDR3 contains 15 residues. CDR1 and CDR2 from the germline V gene are SEHNR and FQNEAQ (reference sequence). The V and J ends lost 3 bases and 1 base respectively, with 12 bases between them. In DNA form, the CDR3 reads TGTGCCAGCAGCTTTAACCAGTGGAAGAACACTGAAGCTTTCTTT. As protein: CASSFNQWKNTEAFF.

CDR3 region: CASSPDGGPVDYGYTF. The CDR3 DNA reads as TGTGCCAGCTCACCGGATGGGGGCCCTGTAGACTATGGCTACACCTTC. This chain joins TRBV6-6 and TRBJ1-2, with D possibly being TRBD1 (6 bases). This CDR3 region has 16 residues. Looked up from germline, CDR1 is MNHNY and CDR2 is SVGAGI (reference sequence). V was clipped by 8 bases and J by 3 bases, with 22 bases between them.

Only a few counts were recorded for this clone. The chain carries TRBV23-1 and TRBJ2-1, with TRBD2 identical over 7 bases. TRBV23-1 is known as an ORF, though its function is uncertain. The CDR3 consists of 17 residues. V was pared by 0 bases and J by 6 bases, with 11 bases of the junction left unmatched. The CDR3 sequence: CASSQSGRGFPRNEQFF. Here the CDR3 DNA reads TGCGCCAGCAGTCAATCGGGGCGGGGGTTCCCTCGCAATGAGCAGTTCTTC.

The chain combines TRBV13 with TRBJ2-1; D is undetermined. The CDR3 contains 13 residues. Trimming pared 0 bases from V and 7 bases from J, leaving 7 bases between. Germline CDR1 is PRHDT and CDR2 is FYEKMQ (reference sequence). The CDR3 sequence: CASSLGGINEQFF. CDR3 nucleotides: TGTGCCAGCAGCTTAGGGGGGATAAATGAGCAGTTCTTC.

This clone has just one count. The chain uses TRBV6-5 and TRBJ2-1; 8 positions match TRBD2. J lost 1 base, V lost 0 bases, and 2 bases had no gene match. This CDR3 spans 16 amino acids. The germline V gene has CDR1 MNHEY and CDR2 SVGAGI. DNA for the CDR3: TGTGCCAGCAGTTACTCCGGGGGGGGGTCCTACAATGAGCAGTTCTTC. This codes for CASSYSGGGSYNEQFF.